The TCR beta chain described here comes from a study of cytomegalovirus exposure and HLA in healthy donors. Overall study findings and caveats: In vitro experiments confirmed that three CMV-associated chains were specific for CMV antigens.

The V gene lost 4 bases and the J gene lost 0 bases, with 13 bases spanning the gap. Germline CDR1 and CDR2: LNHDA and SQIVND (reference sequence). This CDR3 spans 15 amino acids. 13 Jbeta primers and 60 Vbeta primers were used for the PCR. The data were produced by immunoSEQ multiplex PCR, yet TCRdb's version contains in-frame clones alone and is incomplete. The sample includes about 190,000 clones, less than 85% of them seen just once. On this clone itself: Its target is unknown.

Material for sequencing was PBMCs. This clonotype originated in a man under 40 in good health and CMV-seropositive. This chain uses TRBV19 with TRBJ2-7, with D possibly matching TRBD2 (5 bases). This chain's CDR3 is CASSSSGVSSYEQYF. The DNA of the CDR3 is TGTGCCAGTAGTAGTTCCGGGGTTAGCTCCTACGAGCAGTACTTC.